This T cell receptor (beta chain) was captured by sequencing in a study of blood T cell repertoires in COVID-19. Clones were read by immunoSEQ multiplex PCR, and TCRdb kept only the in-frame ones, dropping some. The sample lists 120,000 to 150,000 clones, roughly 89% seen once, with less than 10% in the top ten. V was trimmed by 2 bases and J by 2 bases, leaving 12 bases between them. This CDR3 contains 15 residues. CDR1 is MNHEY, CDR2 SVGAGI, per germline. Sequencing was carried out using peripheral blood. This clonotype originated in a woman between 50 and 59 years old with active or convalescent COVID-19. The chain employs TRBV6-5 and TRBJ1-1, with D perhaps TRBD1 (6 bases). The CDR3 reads CASSYGGVTNTEAFF. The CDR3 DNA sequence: TGTGCCAGCAGTTACGGGGGCGTGACTAACACTGAAGCTTTCTTT.